This T cell receptor beta chain was sequenced in a study of blood T cell repertoires in COVID-19 (dated by TCRdb to 2018 to 2021). About the investigation overall: Collaborator samples came from the United States, Italy and Spain and covered acute and convalescent phases of COVID-19. The prospective study material was composed of cDNA or gDNA derived from T cells, B-cell-depleted T cells, or PBMCs. Deeply sampled blood TCRbeta repertoires from subjects exposed to, actively infected with, or recovered from COVID-19 were included in the dataset. The repertoires were released in a freely available public database meant as a resource for research on the immune response to SARS-CoV-2. Samples came from the ongoing ImmuneRACE study (first 160 participants) plus 1,254 subjects from 6 global collaborators. Nearly every sample came with metadata listing a de-identified subject ID, COVID-19 status, age in years and sex. Where HLA class I and class II types were available, the types were taken from metadata supplied by the sample provider, not from assay-based typing.

Trimming removed 7 bases from V and 4 bases from J, leaving 26 bases between the germline ends. In the germline V gene, CDR1 corresponds to MDHEN and CDR2 to SYDVKM. Inclusive of the bounding cysteine and phenylalanine, the CDR3 is 18 residues long. Left in the record is the CDR3 DNA by itself, 54 bases read in frame from the first base. On this clone: No cognate antigen has been identified for it. Base qualities are missing; no much larger clone stands one base away.

Collaborating institutions collected whole blood in K2EDTA tubes following their own protocols. Collaborator samples were shipped for TCRbeta analysis as frozen whole blood, isolated PBMCs, or DNA extracted from either sample type. TCRbeta CDR3 regions were amplified from genomic DNA by means of the immunoSEQ Assay, a bias-controlled multiplex PCR. Regarding the original processing steps: The number of nucleated cells in each sample was estimated from the amplification of reference gene primers within the assay. To quantify the absolute abundance of each unique TCRbeta CDR3 rearrangement, sequence reads were collapsed and filtered. Productive Simpson clonality was computed per sample as the square root of Simpson's diversity index over productive rearrangements. Not all clones reach the TCRdb copy of this immuneACCESS table, which keeps in-frame sequences only. Checked studies attribute under half of the gap to unresolved V genes and leave the rest unexplained. V and J calls and clone size come straight from that table; D and trimming were deduced from the DNA. This sample lists about 180,000 clones; approximately 88% were detected once. In total, the top ten clones hold 3.5% to 4.5% of the sample.

What the research found in general, with its limitations: How much clinical and demographic metadata was included differed by source and by participant, and the metadata was provided uncurated.

The sequence joins TRBV28 to TRBJ1-5, and the D gene may be TRBD1, 5 bases matching. This TCR was recovered from a woman under 40 with acute or convalescent COVID-19. The material sequenced was peripheral blood. DNA sequence: TGTGCCAGCATGGAGGGGACGGGTGGAGCCAAGAGGAATCAGCCCCAGCATTTT. Its translation reads: CASMEGTGGAKRNQPQHF.